This T cell receptor (beta chain) was identified in a study of cytomegalovirus exposure and HLA in healthy donors. Overall study findings and caveats: High specificity and sensitivity for cytomegalovirus status were reported for the classifier. Cytomegalovirus-associated TCR beta chains were listed, numbering 150 to 200. Later, an analysis found that TCR clusters from the first cohort tended to co-occur in the roughly 110 validation repertoires.

Of note for this clone: What it binds is unknown.

Germline V gives CDR1 ENHRY, CDR2 SYGVKD. V gave up 1 base and J gave up 2 bases, with 9 bases separating them. The CDR3 has 15 residues. The table came from immunoSEQ multiplex PCR; TCRdb's copy has only in-frame clones and leaves some out. The sample lists around 150,000 clones; about 96% were seen once. The sample comprised PBMCs. The chain recombines TRBV10-3 with TRBJ1-5, with D perhaps matching TRBD1 (5 bases). The sequence was obtained from a woman between 18 and 29 years old in good health and CMV-seronegative. The DNA for the CDR3 is TGTGCCATCAGTGAGTGGGGAGGGGGCAATCAGCCCCAGCATTTT. This gives the protein CAISEWGGGNQPQHF.